The clone carrying this TCR beta chain came up many times. TCRdb re-derived calls from the PCR reads in MiXCR, one entry per CDR3 protein. The data show about 510,000 distinct CDR3 sequences, with 25% seen just once and just over 0.75% held by the top ten. These data are taken from a study of molecular identifiers for immune sequencing clone quantification. CDR1 SQVTM and CDR2 ANQGSEA come from the germline V gene. V was clipped by 3 bases and J by 5 bases, with 16 bases between them. The CDR3 totals 14 residues. The rearrangement uses TRBV29-1 and TRBJ1-2; D uncertain. The sequenced material came from naive CD8+ T cells from blood, with Jurkat cell RNA spiked in. Stated subset: FACS-sorted CD8+CD4-CCR7+CD45RA+ naive T cells. This receptor was obtained from a human donor in good health. Some libraries in this study had Jurkat cell RNA spiked in. CDR3: CSVDKEERAYGYTF. The CDR3 DNA reads as TGCAGCGTTGACAAGGAGGAAAGGGCATATGGCTACACCTTC.